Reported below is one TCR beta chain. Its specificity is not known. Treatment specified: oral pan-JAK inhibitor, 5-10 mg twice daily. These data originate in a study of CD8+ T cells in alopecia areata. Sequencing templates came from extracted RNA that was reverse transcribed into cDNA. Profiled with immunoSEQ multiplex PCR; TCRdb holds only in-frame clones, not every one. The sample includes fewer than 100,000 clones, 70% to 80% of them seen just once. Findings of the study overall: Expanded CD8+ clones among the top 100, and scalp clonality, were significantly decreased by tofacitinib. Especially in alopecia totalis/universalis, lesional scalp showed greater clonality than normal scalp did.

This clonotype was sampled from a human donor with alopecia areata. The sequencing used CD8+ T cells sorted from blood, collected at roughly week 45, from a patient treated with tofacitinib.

CDR3 nucleotide sequence: TGTGCCTGGACTTACGGTTCAGGGGACACTGAAGCTTTCTTT. As protein: CAWTYGSGDTEAFF. The rearrangement links TRBV30 to TRBJ1-1, with D perhaps TRBD1 (6 bases). CDR1 is GTSNPN and CDR2 is SVGIG in the germline V gene (reference sequence). Trimming shortened V by 4 bases and J by 3 bases, and 15 bases separated the two germline ends. The CDR3 length is 14 residues.